This T cell receptor (beta chain) comes out of a study of PD-1 blockade in classical Hodgkin lymphoma (dated by TCRdb to the early 2020s). A note on the overall study: Nivolumab dosing was 3 mg/kg intravenously every 2 weeks, continuing until either disease progression or unacceptable toxicity. The study used CyTOF and TCR beta sequencing to define a peripheral blood immune signature of response to PD-1 blockade in classical Hodgkin lymphoma.

The germline V gene (reference sequence) provides CDR1 SGHNT and CDR2 YYREEE. V and J are trimmed by 4 bases and 7 bases, and the gene matches miss 2 bases of the junction. The CDR3, cysteine through phenylalanine, is 12 amino acids long. The kept DNA is CDR3 alone, 36 bases in frame from the first base. Findings and caveats that apply to the study as a whole: Patients starting nivolumab less than 1 year after ASCT had lower diversity and were excluded from later analyses to avoid confounding by immune reconstitution. A significant rise by C4D1 was seen in CD4+ but not CD8+ TCR diversity (p=0.0027 vs p=0.16), with the rise being most apparent in complete responders (p=0.02). Baseline TCR diversity was reported to be lower in newly diagnosed patients than in healthy donors, and even lower in relapsed/refractory patients. The study was limited to a single clinical trial cohort, and causes of repertoire differences, possibly disease activity or prior therapy, remained undefined. Among trial patients, those achieving complete response had baseline diversity similar to that of newly diagnosed patients, while diversity was significantly lower in partial responders and progressors.

The Qiagen DNeasy kit was used to extract genomic DNA both from unsorted PBMCs and from the negatively selected CD4+ and CD8+ fractions. TCR beta CDR3 regions were amplified by immunoSEQ multiplex PCR using primers annealing to V and J segments. A synthetic immune receptor repertoire was used to minimize amplification bias, and any remaining bias was removed computationally after sequencing. Per the authors' processing: Custom Python scripts were used to quantify repertoire diversity as the Shannon entropy index. Unsorted, CD4+ and CD8+ repertoires were examined separately, except in combined analyses, for which CD4+ and CD8+ sequences were merged in silico. Clonal expansion was defined as a frequency increase of at least 2-fold after treatment compared with C1D1, and clones undetected at baseline were assigned a pseudocount of 0.5. Clones with 0 or 1 copy at C1D1 were defined as singleton clones, while clones with 2 or more copies were defined as non-singleton clones. Clones expanded in unsorted samples were assigned a CD4+, CD8+ or unknown annotation through matching of protein sequences in sorted samples from the same patient. Wilcoxon tests on paired samples were used to test changes in diversity from C1D1 to C4D1. TCRdb stores this immuneACCESS table with in-frame sequences only. Part of the clones is absent; in the studies checked, under half of the shortfall reflects unresolved V genes, and no reason is known for the rest. D and trimming come from the DNA, and the V and J calls and clone size come from that table. The sample table records under 130,000 clones; approximately 89% of these occur just once. The top ten clonotypes cover over 15% of the sample.

A remark on this clone: Its antigen is not yet known. No base quality information exists; no much larger clone differs at one position.

The time point label corresponds to: cycle 4 day 1 (C4D1), after 6 weeks of nivolumab. All trial patients had relapsed after autologous stem cell transplantation, with cohorts A, B and C differing in prior brentuximab vedotin exposure. The trial cohort included 50 or so patients with relapsed/refractory classical Hodgkin lymphoma, and each patient had a best overall response of complete response, partial response or progressive disease. Single-agent nivolumab was administered to trial patients in the multi-cohort phase II CheckMate 205 trial. An independent review committee assessed best overall response by applying the 2007 International Working Group response criteria. Trial PBMCs were collected immediately before nivolumab initiation (C1D1) and during therapy at cycle 2 day 1 and cycle 4 day 1. Peripheral blood was collected in 8 mL Vacutainer Cell Preparation Tubes, from which PBMCs were isolated by centrifugation and then cryopreserved.

The sample here was peripheral blood mononuclear cells (PBMCs), taken before the fourth cycle of nivolumab. The clonotype originates from a human donor with classical Hodgkin lymphoma. This chain is built from TRBV5-4 and TRBJ2-1; 7 bases in the junction line up with TRBD2. The nucleotide sequence reads TGTGCCAGCAGCGTTAGCGGGAATGAGCAGTTCTTC. This yields the protein CASSVSGNEQFF.